The 31 T cell receptor beta chains below all came from one sample that was sequenced in a study of identical twins. TCRdb passed the 5' RACE reads through MiXCR, listing each CDR3 protein once. The repertoire has around 550,000 distinct CDR3 sequences, about 15% of them found once; the top ten carry roughly 0.4%. These data also formed part of another study, on yellow fever vaccine responses in identical twins.

Sequences were obtained from CD4+ T cells sorted from blood. These receptors came from a young woman in good health.

The rearrangement joins TRBV4-2 to TRBJ2-2; the D gene could be TRBD1 or TRBD2 (6 bases each). Trimming left V 4 bases short and J 4 bases short, with 10 bases between. CDR1 and CDR2 (germline): LGHNA, YNFKEQ. CDR3 size: 14 residues. CDR3 nucleotides: TGTGCCAGCAGCCCCCCGGGGGCCACCGGGGAGCTGTTTTTT. It is translated as CASSPPGATGELFF.

The rearrangement uses TRBV9 and TRBJ2-3; TRBD2 matches 8 bases. The CDR3 covers 18 residues. Germline V lookup: CDR1 SGDLS, CDR2 YYNGEE. With 2 bases clipped from V and 4 bases from J, the junction kept 15 bases outside the gene matches. The chain's CDR3 is CASSVEETAGAPADTQYF. CDR3 coding DNA: TGTGCCAGCAGCGTGGAAGAGACAGCGGGAGCCCCCGCAGATACGCAGTATTTT.

This clonotype was detected only a few times. The rearrangement joins TRBV15 to TRBJ1-5, with D tentatively TRBD1 (6 bases). V was clipped by 3 bases and J by 2 bases, with 8 bases between them. Germline CDR1 reads LNHNV; CDR2 reads YYDKDF (reference sequence). The CDR3 is 14 amino acids. The CDR3 spells CATSRPGGNQPQHF. In DNA form, the CDR3 reads TGTGCCACCAGCAGGCCAGGGGGCAATCAGCCCCAGCATTTT.

The V call is TRBV12-3 or TRBV12-4, the J call TRBJ2-7; 11 nucleotides agree with TRBD2. The CDR3 length is 15 residues. Trimming at V came to 7 bases and at J to 7 bases, leaving 12 bases not matched to a gene. The CDR3 protein is CASKRTSGSVEEQYF. The CDR3 nucleotides read TGTGCCAGCAAAAGAACTAGCGGGAGCGTCGAAGAGCAGTACTTC.

Comment on this clonotype: An end of the junction differs from the germline gene, which may be a read error. The chain is built from TRBV5-1 and TRBJ1-3; D not certain. This CDR3 is built from 9 residues. CDR1 SGHRS and CDR2 YFSETQ come from the germline V gene. CDR3 coding DNA: TGCGCCAGCAGCTTCGGCCCTAGTTTT. Translation gives CASSFGPSF.

The sample holds a few counts of this clonotype. The J gene is TRBJ2-1, the V gene TRBV12-3 or TRBV12-4, with 11 bases identical to TRBD2. The CDR3 consists of 18 residues. The V segment lost 1 base and the J segment 4 bases; nucleotides outside the gene matches: 9. The CDR3 coding sequence is TGTGCCAGCAGTTTAGAGGTTGGGACTAGCGGAAGATACAATGAGCAGTTCTTC. As protein: CASSLEVGTSGRYNEQFF.

Only a few counts were recorded for this clonotype. The chain joins TRBV11-3 to TRBJ1-1, with a weak D call TRBD1 (5 bases). The CDR3 runs to 16 residues. V lost 1 base to trimming and J lost 0 bases, with 12 bases between them. The germline V gene encodes CDR1 SGHNT and CDR2 YENEEA. In nucleotides, the CDR3 is TGTGCCAGCAGCTTAGCGGTCAGGGCGTTGAACACTGAAGCTTTCTTT. It is translated as CASSLAVRALNTEAFF.

This clonotype was recorded a few times. The CDR3 DNA is TGTGCCAGCAGCTTAGCACGTGGGGGGTCGAACACCGGGGAGCTGTTTTTT. Its protein is CASSLARGGSNTGELFF. The rearrangement joins TRBV7-9 to TRBJ2-2; weak D call: TRBD2 (6 bases). Trimming took 0 bases from V and 0 from J, leaving 11 bases between them. CDR1 and CDR2 from the germline V gene are SEHNR and FQNEAQ (reference sequence). This CDR3 has 17 amino acids.

This clonotype was seen a single time. The chain employs TRBV19 and TRBJ2-5, with D possibly TRBD1 on 6 matching bases. This CDR3 comprises 15 residues. CDR1 and CDR2 (germline): LNHDA, SQIVND (reference sequence). V lost 3 bases and J lost 5, with 16 bases in between. The CDR3 nucleotides are TGTGCCAGTAGTATGGGACAATTTAGGATCGAGACCCAGTACTTC. Its protein is CASSMGQFRIETQYF.

This clonotype was picked up a small number of times. The gene calls are TRBV19 and TRBJ1-1; D uncertain. Germline loops: CDR1 LNHDA, CDR2 SQIVND (reference sequence). Trimming shortened V by 6 bases and J by 10 bases, and 12 bases separated the two germline ends. The CDR3 contains 11 residues. The CDR3: CASSTSMRAFF. CDR3 DNA: TGTGCCAGTAGCACCTCGATGCGAGCTTTCTTT.

The CDR3 loop is CSVEVVGNEQFF. The CDR3 region has the DNA TGCAGCGTTGAGGTGGTTGGGAATGAGCAGTTCTTC. J is TRBJ2-1 and V is TRBV29-1; D unresolved. Trimming took 3 bases from V and 7 from J, leaving 10 bases between them. The CDR3 contains 12 residues. Germline V gene data show CDR1 as SQVTM and CDR2 as ANQGSEA.

The chain has TRBV5-1 and TRBJ2-1; D might be TRBD2 (6 bases). The CDR3 length is 15 residues. V was shortened by 0 bases and J by 5 bases, with 12 bases between the two germline ends. CDR1 SGHRS and CDR2 YFSETQ come from the germline V gene. CDR3 residues: CASSLAGTLNNEQFF. The DNA for the CDR3 is TGCGCCAGCAGCTTGGCCGGGACTCTAAACAATGAGCAGTTCTTC.

This clonotype was observed at least ten times. The DNA of the CDR3 is TGTGCCAGCATTCTCTCCGGAGGGCTAGCCGGGCGAGATACGCAGTATTTT. It translates to CASILSGGLAGRDTQYF. The V call is TRBV12-3 or TRBV12-4, the J call TRBJ2-3, with a weak D call TRBD2 (6 bases). The CDR3 runs 17 residues. The V end was cut by 7 bases, the J end by 5 bases, with 25 bases between.

The chain has TRBV6-1 and TRBJ2-7; the match to TRBD1 covers 12 bases. The trim removed 7 bases at V and 2 bases at J, leaving 18 bases unmatched. Per the germline V gene, CDR1 is MNHNS and CDR2 is SASEGT. CDR3 size: 19 residues. The CDR3 coding sequence is TGTGCCAGCACCACCTACGCGTTTGGGACAGGGGGCTCAACCTACGAGCAGTACTTC. This translates into CASTTYAFGTGGSTYEQYF.

This clonotype appeared a few times. V usage is TRBV6-1 and J usage is TRBJ2-2, with D maybe TRBD1 (5 bases). This CDR3 region has 14 residues. Deletions cut 6 bases from V and 1 base from J, with 9 bases between. CDR1 and CDR2 (germline): MNHNS, SASEGT. The CDR3 is CASRFTGNTGELFF. The CDR3 DNA reads as TGTGCCAGCAGGTTCACAGGGAACACCGGGGAGCTGTTTTTT.

Only a few counts were recorded for this clonotype. The chain has TRBV12-3 or TRBV12-4 and TRBJ2-1; D unresolved. The CDR3 spans 19 residues. V was clipped by 4 bases and J by 6 bases, with 28 bases between them. CDR3 protein: CASSSVQIFGSYSPNEQFF. As DNA, the CDR3 is TGTGCCAGCAGTTCCGTACAGATCTTTGGTAGTTATTCCCCCAATGAGCAGTTCTTC.

This clonotype was counted at least ten times. This chain connects TRBV29-1 to TRBJ1-2; possibly TRBD1 for D (5 bases). Germline V lookup: CDR1 SQVTM, CDR2 ANQGSEA. Between the trimmed V and J ends, which lost 4 bases and 2 bases, there was a span of 17 bases. The CDR3 runs 15 residues. The CDR3 bases are TGCAGCGTTGGTTGGGCAGGGCAACCAAACTATGGCTACACCTTC. Its translation: CSVGWAGQPNYGYTF. The full variable domain, its missing parts supplied by reference TRBV29-1 and TRBJ1-2, is SAVISQKPSRDICQRGTSLTIQCQVDSQVTMMFWYRQQPGQSLTLIATANQGSEATYESGFVIDKFPISRPNLTFSTLTVSNMSPEDSSIYLCSVGWAGQPNYGYTFGSGTRLTVV.

This clonotype turned up a few times. The chain combines TRBV20-1 with TRBJ2-3; 10 positions agree with TRBD2. Germline V gene lookup returns CDR1 DFQATT and CDR2 SNEGSKA (reference sequence). This CDR3 region has 14 residues. V was pared by 5 bases and J by 4 bases, with 6 bases of the junction left unmatched. CDR3 nucleotide sequence: TGCAGTGCTCGCCTAGCGGGGGTTTCAGATACGCAGTATTTT. Protein product: CSARLAGVSDTQYF.

This clonotype was observed a handful of times. The rearrangement uses TRBV7-8 and TRBJ2-5, with D possibly TRBD2 on 6 matching bases. Germline V gives CDR1 SGHVS, CDR2 FQNEAQ. CDR3 length: 15 residues. V was cut by 3 bases and J by 4 bases, with 15 bases left in between. Here the CDR3 DNA reads TGTGCCAGCAGCTTTTTCGGGCGGGGCCTAGAGACCCAGTACTTC. Protein product: CASSFFGRGLETQYF.

The chain carries TRBV7-8 and TRBJ2-7, with 10 bases that match TRBD2. This CDR3 is built from 17 residues. CDR1 is SGHVS, CDR2 FQNEAQ, per germline. With 6 bases clipped from V and 2 bases from J, the junction kept 13 bases outside the gene matches. CDR3 sequence (DNA): TGTGCCAGCAGAAAGAATGTCCCGGGACTAGCGACCTACGAGCAGTACTTC. It yields the protein CASRKNVPGLATYEQYF.

Only a few counts were recorded for this clonotype. The chain links TRBV12-3 or TRBV12-4 to TRBJ2-2, with 9 bases identical to TRBD2. There are 15 residues in the CDR3. J gave up 5 bases and V 6 bases, and 7 bases lay outside the gene matches. CDR3 sequence: CASRSGGSLTGELFF. CDR3 DNA: TGTGCCAGCAGGAGCGGGGGGAGTTTGACCGGGGAGCTGTTTTTT.

This chain uses TRBV6-1 with TRBJ1-4; D is possibly TRBD1 (6 bases). The CDR3 is 17 residues long. Germline V gene sequence: CDR1 MNHNS, CDR2 SASEGT. V shed 6 bases and J shed 6 bases, with 23 bases lying between them. CDR3 amino acids: CASSHDRATGGYEKLFF. Here the CDR3 DNA reads TGTGCCAGCAGCCACGACCGAGCGACAGGTGGATATGAAAAACTGTTTTTT.

This clonotype was found a few times. The chain combines TRBV24-1 with TRBJ2-1; the match to TRBD2 covers 7 bases. This CDR3 region has 15 residues. Germline CDR1 reads KGHDR; CDR2 reads SFDVKD. Trimming cost V 5 bases and J 6 bases; bases outside gene matches: 9. The DNA of the CDR3 is TGTGCCACCAGTGGCCCGGGAGGCCTCCTCAATGAGCAGTTCTTC. Amino acids: CATSGPGGLLNEQFF.

A few counts support this clonotype. The rearrangement uses TRBV20-1 and TRBJ1-4, with D possibly matching TRBD1 (5 bases). V shed 3 bases and J shed 7 bases, with 15 bases lying between them. CDR1 is DFQATT, CDR2 SNEGSKA, per germline (reference sequence). The length of the CDR3 is 14 residues. The CDR3 nucleotides read TGCAGTGCTAGGGGTACAGGTGGAGGTGAAAAACTGTTTTTT. It codes for CSARGTGGGEKLFF.

This chain connects TRBV12-3 or TRBV12-4 to TRBJ2-7; D might be TRBD2 (6 bases). Trimming removed 5 bases at V and 0 bases at J, with 11 bases between. CDR3 length equals 14 residues. The CDR3 here is CASSIGSGSYEQYF. CDR3 bases: TGTGCCAGCAGTATCGGTAGCGGCTCCTACGAGCAGTACTTC.

The chain recombines TRBV5-1 with TRBJ2-5; no definite D call. Germline lookup yields CDR1 SGHRS and CDR2 YFSETQ. This CDR3 spans 15 amino acids. V was shortened by 0 bases and J by 4 bases, with 13 bases between the two germline ends. The CDR3 loop is CASSLAGPSTETQYF. CDR3 nucleotides: TGCGCCAGCAGCTTGGCCGGACCCAGCACAGAGACCCAGTACTTC.

This clonotype showed up just a few times. The chain has TRBV11-2 and TRBJ2-3; no clear D gene. Looked up from germline, CDR1 is SGHAT and CDR2 is FQNNGV. The V end lost 5 bases, the J end lost 3 bases, and 12 bases lay between the germline ends. This CDR3 spans 14 amino acids. The CDR3 nucleotides are TGTGCCAGCAGCCCCCCCTTGAGGACAGATACGCAGTATTTT. Translated: CASSPPLRTDTQYF.

This clonotype was counted a few times. The V call is TRBV6-5, the J call TRBJ2-2; D is undetermined. Germline V CDR1 and CDR2: MNHEY, SVGAGI. V gave up 6 bases and J gave up 8 bases, with 10 bases separating them. This CDR3 spans 12 amino acids. The DNA for the CDR3 is TGTGCCAGCAGCTATCTACGGGGGGAGCTGTTTTTT. Encoded protein: CASSYLRGELFF.

The CDR3 sequence is CASSLGSTGFGETQYF. In nucleotides, the CDR3 is TGCGCCAGCAGCTTGGGCTCGACAGGATTTGGGGAGACCCAGTACTTC. V gene TRBV5-1 combines with J gene TRBJ2-5; D is perhaps TRBD1 (6 bases). Trimming removed 0 bases from V and 5 bases from J, with 17 bases in between. The CDR3 consists of 16 residues. Germline CDR1 and CDR2: SGHRS and YFSETQ.

The chain links TRBV29-1 to TRBJ2-3; D not certain. Trimming stripped 3 bases from V and 2 bases from J, with 3 bases between. The germline V gene has CDR1 SQVTM and CDR2 ANQGSEA. The CDR3 totals 11 residues. In DNA form, the CDR3 reads TGCAGCGTTGAGGCCACAGATACGCAGTATTTT. As protein: CSVEATDTQYF.

J is TRBJ1-5 and V is TRBV28; D is unresolved. V was trimmed by 5 bases and J by 0 bases, leaving 11 bases between them. CDR3 length equals 15 residues. Per the germline V gene, CDR1 is MDHEN and CDR2 is SYDVKM. CDR3 amino acids: CASSTSESSNQPQHF. The CDR3 DNA is TGTGCCAGCAGTACATCGGAAAGTAGCAATCAGCCCCAGCATTTT.